This T cell receptor beta chain was identified in a study of blood T cell repertoires in COVID-19. The CDR3 is 15 residues long. Germline-derived CDR1 and CDR2 are SGHRS and YFSETQ. The V and J ends lost 2 bases and 5 bases respectively, with 11 bases between them. Some clones are missing from TCRdb's copy, which holds only in-frame ones; the method was immunoSEQ multiplex PCR. Here the sample spans roughly 320,000 clones, over 90% being singletons. The genes are TRBV5-1 and TRBJ1-6; no clear D. The TCR comes from a woman between 25 and 40 years old who had been exposed to COVID-19. The sequenced sample was PBMCs or T cells enriched from blood (not recorded which). The CDR3 nucleotides read TGCGCCAGCAGCTTTTCAGGAATCCATAATTCACCCCTCCACTTT. This encodes CASSFSGIHNSPLHF. Drawing the rest from reference TRBV5-1 and TRBJ1-6, the complete variable domain is KAGVTQTPRYLIKTRGQQVTLSCSPISGHRSVSWYQQTPGQGLQFLFEYFSETQRNKGNFPGRFSGRQFSNSRSEMNVSTLELGDSALYLCASSFSGIHNSPLHFGNGTRLTVT.